This T cell receptor beta chain originates from a study of spatial heterogeneity in lung cancer. The CDR3 covers 14 residues. The V and J ends lost 0 bases and 2 bases respectively, with 7 bases between them. Per the germline V gene, CDR1 is SGHNT and CDR2 is YYREEE (reference sequence). One entry per CDR3 protein, called by TCRdb with MiXCR from the 5' RACE reads. Of tens of thousands of distinct CDR3 sequences listed, 6.5% to 9.5% are singletons. Time point defined: sample taken at primary tumor resection. In each case, whole RNA from tumor, nontumor lung or frozen PBMC was sequenced unsorted. The sequence was obtained from a male donor with early-stage non-small cell lung cancer. The specimen comprised PBMCs, sampled at surgery. J is TRBJ2-3 and V is TRBV5-4; D unresolved. The CDR3 loop is CASSLALATDTQYF. CDR3 coding DNA: TGTGCCAGCAGCTTGGCATTAGCCACAGATACGCAGTATTTT.